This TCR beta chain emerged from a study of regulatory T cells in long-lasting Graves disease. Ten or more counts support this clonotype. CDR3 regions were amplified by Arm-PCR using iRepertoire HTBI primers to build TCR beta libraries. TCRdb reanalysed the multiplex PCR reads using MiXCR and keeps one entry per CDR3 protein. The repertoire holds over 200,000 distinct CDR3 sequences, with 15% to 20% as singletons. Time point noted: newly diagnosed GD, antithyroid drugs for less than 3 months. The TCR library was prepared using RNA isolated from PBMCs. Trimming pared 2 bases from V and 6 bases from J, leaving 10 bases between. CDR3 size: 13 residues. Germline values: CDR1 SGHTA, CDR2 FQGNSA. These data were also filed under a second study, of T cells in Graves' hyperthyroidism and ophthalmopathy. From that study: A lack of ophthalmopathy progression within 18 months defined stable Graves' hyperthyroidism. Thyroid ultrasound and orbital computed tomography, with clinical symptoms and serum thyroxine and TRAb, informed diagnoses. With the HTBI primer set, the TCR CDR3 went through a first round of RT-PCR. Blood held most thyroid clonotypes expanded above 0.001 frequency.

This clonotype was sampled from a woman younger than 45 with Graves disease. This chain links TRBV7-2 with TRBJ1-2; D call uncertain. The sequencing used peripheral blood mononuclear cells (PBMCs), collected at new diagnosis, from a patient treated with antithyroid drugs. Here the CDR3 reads CASSLWAENGYTF. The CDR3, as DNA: TGTGCCAGCAGCTTATGGGCAGAGAATGGCTACACCTTC.